The 27 T cell receptor beta chains given below trace back to one sample, sequenced in a study. Sequencing used immunoSEQ multiplex PCR; TCRdb keeps in-frame clones, though not all of them. Among tens of thousands of clones listed, approximately 92% were seen once. The specimen was PBMCs. These receptors were collected from a man aged 40-49 years with rheumatoid arthritis.

V usage is TRBV2 and J usage is TRBJ2-1; D possibly corresponds to TRBD2 (6 bases). Germline-derived CDR1 and CDR2 are SNHLY and FYNNEI. V was clipped by 1 base and J by 6 bases, with 13 bases between them. The CDR3 length is 15 residues. The CDR3 region is CASSEEGLGFNEQFF. The CDR3 DNA reads TGTGCCAGCAGTGAAGAGGGACTGGGGTTCAATGAGCAGTTCTTC.

The chain recombines TRBV5-4 with TRBJ2-3; TRBD2 agrees at 15 bases. CDR1 and CDR2 from the germline V gene are SGHNT and YYREEE (reference sequence). J lost 1 base, V lost 4 bases, and 7 bases had no gene match. The length of the CDR3 is 18 residues. The CDR3 loop is CASSTGLAGGGGTDTQYF. As DNA, the CDR3 is TGTGCCAGCAGCACCGGACTAGCGGGAGGGGGTGGCACAGATACGCAGTATTTT.

This clone appeared once. The chain carries TRBV20-1 and TRBJ1-1; D gene ambiguous. Germline CDR1 is DFQATT and CDR2 is SNEGSKA (reference sequence). V shed 3 bases and J shed 2 bases, with 10 bases lying between them. The CDR3 has 13 residues. The CDR3 protein is CSASYLGNTEAFF. DNA of the CDR3: TGCAGTGCTAGTTACTTGGGAAACACTGAAGCTTTCTTT.

The CDR3 nucleotides are TGTGCCACCAGTGATAACCGGGGGCACGGAGATACGCAGTATTTT. It yields the protein CATSDNRGHGDTQYF. This chain links TRBV24-1 with TRBJ2-3, with D perhaps assigned TRBD1 or TRBD2 (6 bases each). This CDR3 is 15 amino acids long. Trimming removed 3 bases at V and 5 bases at J, with 14 bases between. Germline CDR1 and CDR2: KGHDR and SFDVKD.

This chain connects TRBV10-2 to TRBJ2-7, with D maybe TRBD1 (5 bases). Germline-derived CDR1 and CDR2 are WSHSY and SAAADI. Trimming removed 2 bases at V and 2 bases at J, with 10 bases between. The CDR3 runs 14 residues. CDR3 in amino acids: CASSEQTVAYEQYF. The CDR3 DNA is TGCGCCAGCAGTGAGCAGACAGTGGCCTACGAGCAGTACTTC.

The chain combines TRBV20-1 with TRBJ2-1, with 8 positions matching TRBD2. J lost 4 bases, V lost 3 bases, and 5 bases had no gene match. This CDR3 region has 14 residues. In germline, CDR1 is DFQATT, CDR2 SNEGSKA (reference sequence). CDR3: CSASPSGLYNEQFF. The DNA for the CDR3 is TGCAGTGCTAGTCCTAGCGGGTTATACAATGAGCAGTTCTTC.

This rearrangement joins TRBV6-5 to TRBJ2-7; tentatively, D is TRBD1 (6 bases). This CDR3 is built from 15 residues. The ends were cut back, 6 bases at V and 3 bases at J, with 18 bases in the middle. Germline V CDR1 and CDR2: MNHEY, SVGAGI. CDR3 region: CASRTPRTAYYEQYF. The CDR3 region has the DNA TGTGCCAGCAGAACACCCCGGACAGCCTACTACGAGCAGTACTTC.

The genes are TRBV19 and TRBJ2-1; TRBD2 agrees at 12 bases. This CDR3 comprises 15 residues. Unmatched junction bases numbered 7, after V lost 9 bases and J lost 4 bases. The germline gives CDR1 LNHDA, CDR2 SQIVND (reference sequence). The CDR3 DNA is TGTGCCAGCCTCCGGACTAGCGGGGTGTACAATGAGCAGTTCTTC. Amino acid sequence: CASLRTSGVYNEQFF.

The chain carries TRBV5-7 and TRBJ1-2; 11 nucleotides match TRBD1. TRBV5-7 is recorded as an ORF, its role being uncertain. Trimming took 0 bases from V and 6 from J; bases not matched to a gene: 4. The CDR3 length is 15 residues. For the CDR3, the DNA is TGTGCCAGCAGCTTGGCAAGGACAGGGGGCGATGGCTACACCTTC. It encodes CASSLARTGGDGYTF.

The chain combines TRBV5-6 with TRBJ2-3; 10 bases are shared with TRBD1. Germline V gene sequence: CDR1 SGHDT, CDR2 YYEEEE. With 2 bases clipped from V and 3 bases from J, the junction kept 3 bases outside the gene matches. This CDR3 contains 15 residues. CDR3 nucleotides: TGTGCCAGCAGCTTAGACAGGGGGCTGACAGATACGCAGTATTTT. Encoded protein: CASSLDRGLTDTQYF.

This chain links TRBV11-2 with TRBJ2-1; 11 bases line up with TRBD1. V lost 3 bases to trimming and J lost 9 bases; unmatched junction nucleotides: 7. Looked up from germline, CDR1 is SGHAT and CDR2 is FQNNGV. The CDR3 is 15 amino acids. The CDR3 sequence: CASSFGQGAGGEQFF. DNA of the CDR3: TGTGCCAGCAGCTTCGGACAGGGGGCAGGTGGTGAGCAGTTCTTC.

The V call is TRBV11-3, the J call TRBJ2-2, with 7 bases that match TRBD1. Germline CDR1 SGHNT, CDR2 YENEEA. This CDR3 contains 14 residues. With V trimmed by 5 bases and J by 4 bases, 4 bases remained unmatched. CDR3 residues: CASSPGGFTGELFF. In nucleotides, the CDR3 is TGTGCCAGCAGCCCAGGGGGATTCACCGGGGAGCTGTTTTTT.

The V and J genes are TRBV24-1 and TRBJ2-3; 11 nucleotides align to TRBD2. This CDR3 region has 16 residues. The germline gives CDR1 KGHDR, CDR2 SFDVKD. Trimming at V came to 2 bases and at J to 0 bases, leaving 0 bases not matched to a gene. This CDR3 is CATSDWTSGSTDTQYF. The DNA for the CDR3 is TGTGCCACCAGTGATTGGACTAGCGGGAGCACAGATACGCAGTATTTT.

In its sample, this clone was seen a few times. This chain connects TRBV28 to TRBJ2-7; no clear D. Per germline, CDR1 MDHEN and CDR2 SYDVKM. This CDR3 has 11 residues. V was trimmed by 5 bases and J by 3 bases, leaving 5 bases between them. The CDR3 is CASSGNYEQYF. CDR3 DNA sequence: TGTGCCAGCAGTGGCAACTACGAGCAGTACTTC.

V is TRBV3-1 (or the pseudogene TRBV3-2) and J is TRBJ2-6; no clear D gene. The germline CDR1 and CDR2 sequences are LGHDT and YNNKEL (reference sequence). Trimming removed 5 bases from V and 0 bases from J, with 11 bases in between. The CDR3 consists of 16 residues. DNA for the CDR3: TGTGCCAGCAGCACACGCATCCCCTCTGGGGCCAACGTCCTGACTTTC. Protein: CASSTRIPSGANVLTF.

This clone was recorded only once. This rearrangement joins TRBV11-2 to TRBJ2-7, with D possibly being TRBD2 (5 bases). The CDR3 is 13 residues long. V gave up 7 bases and J gave up 3 bases, with 13 bases separating them. CDR1 is SGHAT, CDR2 FQNNGV, per germline. DNA for the CDR3: TGTGCCAGCACCTCGCCTGGGAGCTACGAGCAGTACTTC. This translates into CASTSPGSYEQYF.

The V gene is TRBV6-5, the J gene TRBJ1-5; 7 bases align to TRBD1. Germline V lookup: CDR1 MNHEY, CDR2 SVGAGI. This CDR3 comprises 15 residues. The trim removed 10 bases at V and 0 bases at J, leaving 9 bases unmatched. CDR3 in amino acids: CATQGGLLSNQPQHF. Here the CDR3 DNA reads TGTGCCACTCAGGGGGGTCTACTTAGCAATCAGCCCCAGCATTTT.

The J gene is TRBJ1-6, the V gene TRBV3-1 (or the pseudogene TRBV3-2); perhaps TRBD1 as D (6 bases). CDR1 and CDR2 (germline): LGHDT, YNNKEL (reference sequence). CDR3 length: 13 residues. Trimming pared 3 bases from V and 7 bases from J, leaving 7 bases between. CDR3 in amino acids: CASSHDRNSPLHF. CDR3 coding DNA: TGTGCCAGCAGCCATGACAGGAATTCACCCCTCCACTTT.

V gene TRBV6-6 combines with J gene TRBJ2-1, with TRBD1 identical over 9 bases. Germline-derived CDR1 and CDR2 are MNHNY and SVGAGI (reference sequence). The trim removed 6 bases at V and 6 bases at J, leaving 9 bases unmatched. The CDR3 extends over 15 amino acids. This CDR3 reads CASRQDRGEANEQFF. The CDR3 DNA reads TGTGCCAGCAGACAAGACAGGGGGGAGGCCAATGAGCAGTTCTTC.

The chain combines TRBV6-1 with TRBJ1-1; no clear D. The germline CDR1 and CDR2 sequences are MNHNS and SASEGT. With 2 bases removed from V and 5 bases from J, the gap between germline ends came to 6 bases. The CDR3 totals 12 residues. CDR3 protein: CASSEMWTEAFF. CDR3 in DNA: TGTGCCAGCAGTGAAATGTGGACTGAAGCTTTCTTT.

J is TRBJ2-7 and V is TRBV6-2 or TRBV6-3; D gene uncertain. The CDR3 runs to 13 residues. Trimming pared 0 bases from V and 0 bases from J, leaving 3 bases between. Germline values: CDR1 MNHEY, CDR2 SVGEGT. The CDR3 sequence: CASSYSDSYEQYF. CDR3 nucleotides: TGTGCCAGCAGTTACTCGGACTCCTACGAGCAGTACTTC.

The V gene is TRBV5-4, the J gene TRBJ2-5, with 9 bases aligning to TRBD1. In germline, CDR1 is SGHNT, CDR2 YYREEE (reference sequence). The trim removed 4 bases at V and 4 bases at J, leaving 8 bases unmatched. The CDR3 is made up of 15 amino acids. This chain's CDR3 is CASSEPGQGRETQYF. The CDR3, as DNA: TGTGCCAGCAGCGAACCGGGACAGGGAAGAGAGACCCAGTACTTC.

This sequence joins TRBV5-5 and TRBJ2-7, with 16 bases that match TRBD2. Germline trimming cut 4 bases from V and 4 bases from J; bases unmatched to any gene: 5. The germline CDR1 and CDR2 sequences are SGHKS and YYEKEE (reference sequence). This CDR3 is 16 amino acids long. This CDR3 is CASSLGLAGGLYEQYF. The CDR3, as DNA: TGTGCCAGCAGCCTGGGACTAGCGGGAGGGCTGTACGAGCAGTACTTC.

This CDR3 is CASSTGGLAEGTDTQYF. Here the CDR3 DNA reads TGTGCCAGCAGCACTGGGGGACTAGCGGAGGGCACAGATACGCAGTATTTT. The chain recombines TRBV6-8 with TRBJ2-3; 11 nucleotides agree with TRBD2. V lost 6 bases to trimming and J lost 1 base; unmatched junction nucleotides: 9. The CDR3 runs 17 residues. Germline assignment: CDR1 MNHGY and CDR2 SAAAGT.

The chain combines TRBV7-3 with TRBJ2-2; maybe TRBD1 (6 bases). V lost 4 bases and J 4 bases, leaving 16 bases between the germline ends. Germline V lookup: CDR1 SGHTA, CDR2 FQGTGA. This CDR3 contains 16 residues. CDR3 in DNA: TGTGCCAGCAGCTACCAGTCGACAGGCCCCACCGGGGAGCTGTTTTTT. Translated, it gives CASSYQSTGPTGELFF.

The V call is TRBV6-6, the J call TRBJ1-1; no reliable D call. V was clipped by 5 bases and J by 6 bases, with 13 bases between them. Germline-derived CDR1 and CDR2 are MNHNY and SVGAGI (reference sequence). This CDR3 spans 13 amino acids. The CDR3 region has the DNA TGTGCCAGCAGTCCCAGGACCGCCGCTGAAGCTTTCTTT. Residues: CASSPRTAAEAFF.

About this clone itself: This sample includes further DNA sequences coding for the same CDR3. This sequence joins TRBV3-1 (or the pseudogene TRBV3-2) and TRBJ1-2, with TRBD1 identical over 10 bases. The CDR3 extends over 14 amino acids. Germline CDR1 and CDR2: LGHDT and YNNKEL (reference sequence). The ends lost 4 bases at V and 2 bases at J; junction bases unmatched: 1. As DNA, the CDR3 is TGTGCCAGCAGCCGGGACAGGGGAAACTATGGCTACACCTTC. Translating it yields CASSRDRGNYGYTF.